This T cell receptor beta chain is drawn from a study of Ad26.COV2.S vaccination and SARS-CoV-2 variants. Trimming took 3 bases from V and 1 from J, leaving 9 bases between them. Germline loops: CDR1 LNHDA, CDR2 SQIVND (reference sequence). The CDR3 extends over 14 amino acids. Data came from immunoSEQ multiplex PCR; TCRdb stores just in-frame clones and leaves some out. The data contain about 400,000 clones, under 90% of them singletons. This clone was detected a few times. No antigen is known for it. The treatment was: roughly 20 received Ad26.COV2.S at low or high dose, single or two shots; 5 received placebo; per-sample allocation not given. Following the first vaccine or placebo injection, samples were taken on day 63. Study-level points and caveats: People who got the vaccine had more spike-specific TCR breadth than people who got placebo.

The sample was peripheral blood, taken in a trial of Ad26.COV2.S vaccine versus placebo. The chain joins TRBV19 to TRBJ1-1; weak D call: TRBD1 (6 bases). This clonotype was obtained from a person aged 18 to 65 who received the Ad26.COV2.S COVID-19 vaccine or a placebo. The CDR3, as DNA: TGTGCCAGTAGTATTATGGGGGCGAACACTGAAGCTTTCTTT. As protein: CASSIMGANTEAFF. Complete variable domain (other parts from reference TRBV19 and TRBJ1-1): DGGITQSPKYLFRKEGQNVTLSCEQNLNHDAMYWYRQDPGQGLRLIYYSQIVNDFQKGDIAEGYSVSREKKESFPLTVTSAQKNPTAFYLCASSIMGANTEAFFGQGTRLTVV.